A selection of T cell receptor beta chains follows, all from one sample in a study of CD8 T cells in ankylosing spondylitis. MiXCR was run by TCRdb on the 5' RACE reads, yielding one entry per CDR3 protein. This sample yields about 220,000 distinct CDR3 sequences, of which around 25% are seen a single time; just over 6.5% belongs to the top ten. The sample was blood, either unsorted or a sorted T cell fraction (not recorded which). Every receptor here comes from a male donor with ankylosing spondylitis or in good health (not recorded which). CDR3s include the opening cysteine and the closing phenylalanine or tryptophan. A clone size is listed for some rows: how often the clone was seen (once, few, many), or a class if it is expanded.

cdr3_aa: CSARSYLAASTDTQYF
clone_size: few
v_call: TRBV20-1
j_call: TRBJ2-3

cdr3_aa: CAISESGILGGRGSYEQYF
clone_size: many
v_call: TRBV10-3
j_call: TRBJ2-7

cdr3_aa: CASSTGLAGASDTQYF
clone_size: NA
v_call: TRBV9
j_call: TRBJ2-3

cdr3_aa: CASSLLDSSLAKNIQYF
clone_size: NA
v_call: TRBV5-5
j_call: TRBJ2-4

cdr3_aa: CSARSRTWNEQFF
clone_size: few
v_call: TRBV20-1
j_call: TRBJ2-1

cdr3_aa: CSVVTPRYNEQFF
clone_size: few
v_call: TRBV29-1
j_call: TRBJ2-1

cdr3_aa: CASRPRTGAYGYTF
clone_size: many
v_call: TRBV5-1
j_call: TRBJ1-2

cdr3_aa: CASRMQQGPLETQYF
clone_size: many
v_call: TRBV5-1
j_call: TRBJ2-5

cdr3_aa: CASSPGRDRGGYTF
clone_size: many
v_call: TRBV7-2
j_call: TRBJ1-2

cdr3_aa: CAISQQQGRTEAFF
clone_size: NA
v_call: TRBV10-3
j_call: TRBJ1-1

cdr3_aa: CASSLGRQGGEKLFF
clone_size: NA
v_call: TRBV7-2
j_call: TRBJ1-4

cdr3_aa: CASSYIRDSYNEQFF
clone_size: many
v_call: TRBV5-5
j_call: TRBJ2-1

cdr3_aa: CSVLGLAGNEQFF
clone_size: NA
v_call: TRBV29-1
j_call: TRBJ2-1

cdr3_aa: CSARTSGRAEYF
clone_size: many
v_call: TRBV29-1
j_call: TRBJ2-5

cdr3_aa: CASSFSSRAKTDTQYF
clone_size: many
v_call: TRBV5-1
j_call: TRBJ2-3

cdr3_aa: CASSRGQGNIQYF
clone_size: NA
v_call: TRBV6-1
j_call: TRBJ2-4

cdr3_aa: CASSAAGTSFF
clone_size: NA
v_call: TRBV7-2
j_call: TRBJ2-5

cdr3_aa: CATAPYGKNEQFF
clone_size: many
v_call: TRBV6-6
j_call: TRBJ2-1

cdr3_aa: CAISDSGQGGNQPQHF
clone_size: NA
v_call: TRBV10-3
j_call: TRBJ1-5

cdr3_aa: CSVALSSYEQYF
clone_size: few
v_call: TRBV29-1
j_call: TRBJ2-7

cdr3_aa: CASSSTGGYQPQHF
clone_size: NA
v_call: TRBV7-2
j_call: TRBJ1-5

cdr3_aa: CASSIEEETQYF
clone_size: NA
v_call: TRBV5-5
j_call: TRBJ2-5

cdr3_aa: CASSTDRSTEAFF
clone_size: NA
v_call: TRBV5-1
j_call: TRBJ1-1

cdr3_aa: CASRQAGVVYNEQFF
clone_size: NA
v_call: TRBV5-6
j_call: TRBJ2-1

cdr3_aa: CASSLTGGSTGQYF
clone_size: many
v_call: TRBV28
j_call: TRBJ2-7

cdr3_aa: CASSLVGGQPQHF
clone_size: few
v_call: TRBV5-1
j_call: TRBJ1-5

cdr3_aa: CSGTSSDEQFF
clone_size: few
v_call: TRBV29-1
j_call: TRBJ2-1

cdr3_aa: CSARVGAGGPDTQYF
clone_size: many
v_call: TRBV20-1
j_call: TRBJ2-3

cdr3_aa: CSVVGKQETQYF
clone_size: NA
v_call: TRBV29-1
j_call: TRBJ2-5

cdr3_aa: CASSLAGRIPDEKLFF
clone_size: many
v_call: TRBV5-1
j_call: TRBJ1-4

cdr3_aa: CATSIWTSSGNTIYF
clone_size: many
v_call: TRBV15
j_call: TRBJ1-3

cdr3_aa: CASSPPGRATDTQYF
clone_size: many
v_call: TRBV6-1
j_call: TRBJ2-3

cdr3_aa: CAIKGTSGGSSYNEQFF
clone_size: NA
v_call: TRBV10-3
j_call: TRBJ2-1

cdr3_aa: CASTFQGYEQYF
clone_size: few
v_call: TRBV12-3/TRBV12-4
j_call: TRBJ2-7

cdr3_aa: CAIDRGTDTQYF
clone_size: many
v_call: TRBV10-3
j_call: TRBJ2-3

cdr3_aa: CASSLSWRGELFF
clone_size: many
v_call: TRBV7-6
j_call: TRBJ2-2

cdr3_aa: CASSHPSGRVEDTQYF
clone_size: many
v_call: TRBV7-8
j_call: TRBJ2-3

cdr3_aa: CASSNRQDGYTF
clone_size: NA
v_call: TRBV19
j_call: TRBJ1-2

cdr3_aa: CSIPLAGAGYEQYF
clone_size: many
v_call: TRBV29-1
j_call: TRBJ2-7

cdr3_aa: CSVGGTNSYEQYF
clone_size: NA
v_call: TRBV29-1
j_call: TRBJ2-7

cdr3_aa: CASSAVGNEQFF
clone_size: NA
v_call: TRBV5-1
j_call: TRBJ2-1

cdr3_aa: CSASRVLAGSTDTQYF
clone_size: few
v_call: TRBV20-1
j_call: TRBJ2-3

cdr3_aa: CASSFNGVNQPQHF
clone_size: NA
v_call: TRBV12-3/TRBV12-4
j_call: TRBJ1-5

cdr3_aa: CASSKGGLRLSYEQYF
clone_size: many
v_call: TRBV5-1
j_call: TRBJ2-7

cdr3_aa: CASRYGQGGYEQYF
clone_size: NA
v_call: TRBV12-3/TRBV12-4
j_call: TRBJ2-7

cdr3_aa: CASSQEERGSYNEQFF
clone_size: many
v_call: TRBV4-1
j_call: TRBJ2-1

cdr3_aa: CSAAGTSGRAIYEQYF
clone_size: many
v_call: TRBV20-1
j_call: TRBJ2-7

cdr3_aa: CSAGKFQGGTEAFF
clone_size: many
v_call: TRBV20-1
j_call: TRBJ1-1

cdr3_aa: CATSDFGTGSNEQFF
clone_size: many
v_call: TRBV24-1
j_call: TRBJ2-1

cdr3_aa: CASSYSSTGATEAFF
clone_size: NA
v_call: TRBV6-5
j_call: TRBJ1-1

cdr3_aa: CASSGQAGGGYEQYF
clone_size: many
v_call: TRBV9
j_call: TRBJ2-7

cdr3_aa: CASSYTGLQATEAFF
clone_size: few
v_call: TRBV6-5
j_call: TRBJ1-1

cdr3_aa: CSAIDRERVHF
clone_size: many
v_call: TRBV20-1
j_call: TRBJ1-6

cdr3_aa: CASSRAGGPLTDTQYF
clone_size: NA
v_call: TRBV12-3/TRBV12-4
j_call: TRBJ2-3

cdr3_aa: CATSAGAEDTQYF
clone_size: NA
v_call: TRBV19
j_call: TRBJ2-3

cdr3_aa: CASSLGGSQPTDTQYF
clone_size: NA
v_call: TRBV5-1
j_call: TRBJ2-3

cdr3_aa: CSAPRSGNEQFF
clone_size: NA
v_call: TRBV20-1
j_call: TRBJ2-1

cdr3_aa: CASSDTGALANYGYTF
clone_size: NA
v_call: TRBV6-1
j_call: TRBJ1-2

cdr3_aa: CAISESLGETQYF
clone_size: once
v_call: TRBV10-3
j_call: TRBJ2-5

cdr3_aa: CASSLASPDTQYF
clone_size: many
v_call: TRBV5-1
j_call: TRBJ2-3